This T cell receptor (beta chain) emerged from a study of monozygotic twins with inflammatory bowel disease (dated by TCRdb to between 2018 and 2021). Background for the entire study: The complete study included approximately 28 monozygotic twin pairs: 19 IBD-discordant Danish pairs and nine German pairs, of which four were IBD-concordant and five were IBD-discordant. Each individual had, on average, about 151 000 unique TCRalpha sequences and 181 000 unique TCRbeta sequences available for analysis. Within discordant pairs, disease-associated traits were sought mainly by comparing IBD patients with their genetically identical healthy co-twins. Overall study results and their limits: Different T cell subtypes could not be distinguished in the analysis. The results gave no support for a single strong signal or clonotype linked to IBD. Repertoire similarity did not differ between concordant and discordant twins, possibly due to limited statistical power. Compared with healthy twins, IBD patients had fewer clonotypes in common with other individuals, a difference most pronounced in patients showing signs of disease activity. Because patients were on differing immunosuppressive treatments, the repertoires may have picked up extra background noise and inter-individual variability. A decrease in TCRbeta repertoire diversity, as measured by inverse Simpson index, was observed in IBD patients compared with their healthy co-twins.

The library came from 5' RACE. Preparation of each TCR library used approximately 3,200 ng of total RNA. For each sample, cDNA synthesis was carried out in eight separate reactions using SMARTScribe reverse transcriptase. During cDNA synthesis, template switching introduced unique molecular identifiers that contained a 6-nucleotide sample barcode. TCRalpha and TCRbeta cDNA was amplified in two nested PCRs of about 17 and 10 cycles, and bead purification was carried out after each PCR. Before amplification, the cDNA was treated with uracil DNA-glycosylase and purified using the QIAquick PCR purification kit. The second PCR was the step at which Illumina TruSeq-compatible adapters and sample-specific barcodes were added. TapeStation and Qubit were used to check library quality and concentration, and 5 ng of each library went into the pool. The pooled libraries were sequenced with 2 x 100 bp reads and custom sequencing primers on an Illumina HiSeq2500 single-index Rapid Run. For the original study's pipeline: MiGEC version 1.2.6 was used for UMI-based consensus assembly to correct PCR and sequencing errors. MiXCR version 2.1.1 was used for V(D)J alignment, clonotype assembly and CDR3 extraction. To normalise gene usage, clonotype sharing and MAIT/NKT TCR abundance, the analysis used the top 1000, 10 000 and 20 000 clonotypes per sample. Diversity was computed as the inverse Simpson index with the vegan R package after downsampling to 27 000 UMIs. Paired Mann-Whitney U tests were applied to discordant twin pairs, with Benjamini-Hochberg correction for multiple testing. Following TCRdb reprocessing, every CDR3 protein sequence forms one entry, and DNA is not provided. V and J calls and clone size were set by TCRdb, not the authors. In this sample's table one finds around 210,000 distinct CDR3 sequences. The top ten clones comprise roughly 8% of the sample.

In the germline V gene (reference sequence), CDR1 corresponds to LNHNV and CDR2 to YYDKDF. Taken from cysteine to phenylalanine, the CDR3 has 15 residues. No DNA has been recorded. In the case of this clonotype: Its antigen remains undetermined.

From each donor, an approximately 2.3 ml peripheral blood sample was collected into PAXgene tubes and kept at -80 degrees C. Without T cell sorting, total RNA was isolated from whole blood using the PAXgene blood miRNA kit on an automated QIAcube. Peripheral blood from monozygotic twin pairs, either concordant or discordant for inflammatory bowel disease, underwent deep TCRalpha and TCRbeta repertoire profiling that used unique molecular barcoding. Smoking habits were recorded for all twin pairs, and each individual was classified as a current, former or never smoker. The chain couples TRBV15 to TRBJ1-5; TCRdb outputs TRBD1, but without DNA this stays unchecked. This TCR derives from a human donor with ulcerative colitis or Crohn's disease, or a healthy co-twin of an affected twin (not recorded which). The sequencing input was blood. The CDR3 reads as follows: CATSKDRGQNQPQHF.